The 29 T cell receptor beta chains below were found in one sample sequenced in a study of a mutant IDH1 vaccine in newly diagnosed glioma. Profiled with immunoSEQ multiplex PCR; TCRdb holds only in-frame clones, not every one. The repertoire holds about 88,000 clones, roughly four fifths seen once, with about 5.1% in the top ten. Described time point: baseline, week 1 (first vaccination visit). The sample's treatment: pre-vaccination baseline after standard-of-care therapy. This specimen was PBMCs, taken from a glioma patient treated with radiotherapy, temozolomide or both. The receptor source for this set is a man aged 40-49 years with glioma. Some clones in this sample may be carry-over from other donors' samples.

V gene TRBV6-6 combines with J gene TRBJ2-7, with 7 bases matching TRBD1. There are 13 residues in the CDR3. The germline V gene encodes CDR1 MNHNY and CDR2 SVGAGI (reference sequence). With V trimmed by 5 bases and J by 2 bases, 3 bases remained unmatched. CDR3 nucleotide sequence: TGTGCCAGCAGTGCCCAGGGGGCCTACGAGCAGTACTTC. It translates to CASSAQGAYEQYF.

This clone was counted once. The chain links TRBV5-6 to TRBJ1-5; 7 nucleotides match TRBD1. This CDR3 has 16 residues. From germline, CDR1 is SGHDT and CDR2 YYEEEE. J was trimmed by 0 bases and V by 4 bases; bases with no gene match: 7. CDR3 DNA sequence: TGTGCCAGCAGCACCTTACAGGGGCCTAGCAATCAGCCCCAGCATTTT. It is translated as CASSTLQGPSNQPQHF.

The chain uses TRBV6-5 and TRBJ1-1; unclear D gene. Per the germline V gene, CDR1 is MNHEY and CDR2 is SVGAGI. Trimming removed 2 bases at V and 1 base at J, with 14 bases between. CDR3 length: 16 amino acids. In DNA, the CDR3 is TGTGCCAGCAGTTACCGACCCCACGGCCAGAACACTGAAGCTTTCTTT. This encodes CASSYRPHGQNTEAFF.

The J gene is TRBJ2-7, the V gene TRBV18; D call uncertain. Trimming removed 2 bases from V and 1 base from J, with 3 bases in between. The germline V gene encodes CDR1 KGHSH and CDR2 LQKENI. The CDR3 spans 12 residues. CDR3 sequence: CASSPRSYEQYF. The CDR3, as DNA: TGTGCCAGCTCACCAAGATCCTACGAGCAGTACTTC.

The rearrangement links TRBV13 to TRBJ2-1; D not resolved. The CDR3 runs 11 residues. Germline CDR1 and CDR2: PRHDT and FYEKMQ (reference sequence). Trimming took off 3 bases at V and 5 bases at J, with 2 bases between the two ends. CDR3 DNA: TGTGCCAGCAGCTTTCACAATGAGCAGTTCTTC. Translated: CASSFHNEQFF.

This chain links TRBV4-1 with TRBJ1-4, with 9 bases lining up with TRBD1. The J segment lost 6 bases and the V segment lost 5 bases, leaving 16 bases of the junction unmatched. The CDR3 is 18 amino acids. Germline assignment: CDR1 MGHRA and CDR2 YSYEKL. This chain's CDR3 is CASSSSVGTGRWDEKLFF. As DNA, the CDR3 is TGCGCCAGCAGCTCATCTGTGGGGACAGGGCGGTGGGATGAAAAACTGTTTTTT.

The J gene is TRBJ2-2, the V gene TRBV18; D remains unclear. Looked up from germline, CDR1 is KGHSH and CDR2 is LQKENI. V lost 0 bases to trimming and J lost 3 bases, with 20 bases between them. The CDR3 is 19 residues long. In DNA form, the CDR3 reads TGTGCCAGCTCACCACCGGGGAATAGCAAGTTCAGGTACACCGGGGAGCTGTTTTTT. Translation: CASSPPGNSKFRYTGELFF.

This clone is medium-sized (0.01 to 0.1%) by share. The chain joins TRBV5-1 to TRBJ1-2; 9 nucleotides agree with TRBD1. This CDR3 has 15 amino acids. V trimming: 6 bases; J trimming: 4 bases; junction bases outside the gene matches: 10. Germline-derived CDR1 and CDR2 are SGHRS and YFSETQ. CDR3 residues: CASNRTGTGSYGYTF. CDR3 in DNA: TGCGCCAGCAACCGGACCGGGACAGGGAGCTATGGCTACACCTTC.

The chain joins TRBV6-5 to TRBJ1-1; 7 bases are shared with TRBD1. CDR3 size: 15 residues. V dropped 5 bases and J dropped 4; count of bases not matched to a gene: 10. Germline lookup yields CDR1 MNHEY and CDR2 SVGAGI. CDR3 region: CASSNRGQGGTEAFF. DNA for the CDR3: TGTGCCAGCAGTAACAGGGGCCAGGGTGGCACTGAAGCTTTCTTT.

The rearrangement uses TRBV9 and TRBJ2-1; D is possibly TRBD1 (6 bases). With 0 bases removed from V and 2 bases from J, the gap between germline ends came to 6 bases. The V gene's germline CDR1 is SGDLS and CDR2 YYNGEE. This CDR3 has 14 amino acids. The CDR3 DNA sequence: TGTGCCAGCAGCGTAGGGACAGCCTACAATGAGCAGTTCTTC. This encodes CASSVGTAYNEQFF.

This clone was seen once. This chain connects TRBV5-5 to TRBJ1-1, with TRBD1 matching over 10 bases. V lost 4 bases to trimming and J lost 4 bases; unmatched junction nucleotides: 7. CDR3 length: 15 amino acids. CDR1 is SGHKS, CDR2 YYEKEE, per germline (reference sequence). CDR3 residues: CASSPWTGGPTEAFF. The CDR3 DNA follows: TGTGCCAGCAGCCCGTGGACAGGGGGGCCCACTGAAGCTTTCTTT.

This chain links TRBV20-1 with TRBJ2-5; no clear D. The CDR3 spans 11 residues. Germline CDR1 DFQATT, CDR2 SNEGSKA (reference sequence). The V and J ends lost 5 bases and 5 bases respectively, with 9 bases between them. The CDR3 DNA reads as TGCAGTGCTCGGCGTGGGGAGACCCAGTACTTC. Translated: CSARRGETQYF.

The chain joins TRBV29-1 to TRBJ2-2, with 7 bases fitting TRBD1. Trimming removed 7 bases from V and 0 bases from J; junction bases left unmatched: 2. The length of the CDR3 is 13 residues. Germline lookup yields CDR1 SQVTM and CDR2 ANQGSEA. The CDR3: CSAGQTNTGELFF. The CDR3 nucleotides read TGCAGCGCGGGACAGACGAACACCGGGGAGCTGTTTTTT.

The rearrangement links TRBV19 to TRBJ2-2; 7 bases are shared with TRBD2. V trimming: 4 bases; J trimming: 4 bases; junction bases outside the gene matches: 3. The CDR3 covers 14 residues. Germline values: CDR1 LNHDA, CDR2 SQIVND (reference sequence). This CDR3 is CASSRGGSTGELFF. CDR3 DNA: TGTGCCAGTAGTAGGGGGGGAAGCACCGGGGAGCTGTTTTTT.

The chain has TRBV5-6 and TRBJ1-6; D not certain. Germline-derived CDR1 and CDR2 are SGHDT and YYEEEE. V was cut by 3 bases and J by 4 bases, with 8 bases left in between. CDR3 length equals 14 residues. The CDR3 is CASSSRLYNSPLHF. The DNA of the CDR3 is TGTGCCAGCAGCTCCCGACTATATAATTCACCCCTCCACTTT.

The rearrangement links TRBV7-8 to TRBJ2-7, with 7 positions matching TRBD2. CDR1 is SGHVS, CDR2 FQNEAQ, per germline. Germline trimming cut 5 bases from V and 2 bases from J; bases unmatched to any gene: 3. The CDR3 spans 13 residues. The CDR3 DNA is TGTGCCAGCAGCAGGGGAGGGGCCTACGAGCAGTACTTC. Translation: CASSRGGAYEQYF.

The rearrangement links TRBV21-1 to TRBJ1-2. TRBV21-1 is assigned pseudogene status. This CDR3 has 11 residues. This chain's CDR3 is CASSNAPGYTF. CDR3 sequence (DNA): TGTGCCAGCAGTAATGCCCCAGGCTACACCTTC.

This clone was counted only a few times. The gene calls are TRBV6-5 and TRBJ1-1, with 8 bases fitting TRBD1. Germline V gene data show CDR1 as MNHEY and CDR2 as SVGAGI. This CDR3 is built from 14 residues. The junction had 8 bases not matched to a gene; V was cut back by 5 bases and J by 6 bases. CDR3 protein: CASSRTGSSPEAFF. In DNA, the CDR3 is TGTGCCAGCAGTAGGACAGGGTCATCGCCTGAAGCTTTCTTT.

This chain connects TRBV2 to TRBJ2-7, with D perhaps TRBD1 (6 bases). The CDR3 sequence is 13 residues long. Trimming took 6 bases from V and 2 from J, leaving 11 bases between them. CDR1 is SNHLY and CDR2 is FYNNEI in the germline V gene. The CDR3 loop reads CASRYRDTYEQYF. The CDR3 region has the DNA TGTGCCAGCAGATACAGGGATACCTACGAGCAGTACTTC.

In this sample, this clone turned up a few times. The chain employs TRBV4-1 and TRBJ1-1, with no clear D. Germline CDR1 reads MGHRA; CDR2 reads YSYEKL. The CDR3 has 14 amino acids. V dropped 4 bases and J dropped 5 bases, with 14 bases sitting between them. The CDR3 loop reads CASSLGDPRTEAFF. The CDR3 DNA is TGCGCCAGCAGCCTTGGGGATCCACGGACTGAAGCTTTCTTT.

This clone was detected many times. The chain employs TRBV19 and TRBJ2-7; 9 nucleotides match TRBD2. The germline gives CDR1 LNHDA, CDR2 SQIVND (reference sequence). With V trimmed by 3 bases and J by 3 bases, 6 bases remained unmatched. The CDR3 loop spans 15 amino acids. DNA of the CDR3: TGTGCCAGTAGTATCGAGCGGGGGGTAGGCTACGAGCAGTACTTC. Protein: CASSIERGVGYEQYF.

This clone was recorded a few times. This rearrangement joins TRBV29-1 to TRBJ1-1, with 10 bases lining up with TRBD1. The V segment lost 0 bases and the J segment 5 bases; nucleotides outside the gene matches: 3. This CDR3 has 14 residues. CDR1 is SQVTM, CDR2 ANQGSEA, per germline. CDR3 sequence reads: CSVEETGGRTEAFF. The CDR3 DNA reads as TGCAGCGTTGAAGAGACAGGGGGCCGGACTGAAGCTTTCTTT.

This clone came up a few times. The J gene is TRBJ1-2, the V gene TRBV4-1, with a possible D match to TRBD1 (5 bases). Trimming stripped 3 bases from V and 4 bases from J, with 21 bases between. From germline, CDR1 is MGHRA and CDR2 YSYEKL. The CDR3 length is 17 residues. Written as DNA, the CDR3 is TGCGCCAGCAGCCACATGGGACCCGGGCAGGTGCTCTATGGCTACACCTTC. It yields the protein CASSHMGPGQVLYGYTF.

This sequence joins TRBV5-1 and TRBJ2-2; 9 bases line up with TRBD1. The CDR3 is 15 amino acids. With V trimmed by 4 bases and J by 5 bases, 6 bases remained unmatched. The germline CDR1 and CDR2 sequences are SGHRS and YFSETQ. CDR3 sequence: CASSPGQGRTGELFF. Here the CDR3 DNA reads TGCGCCAGCAGCCCGGGACAGGGTCGGACCGGGGAGCTGTTTTTT.

The chain is built from TRBV4-1 and TRBJ2-5; D remains unclear. Trimming removed 1 base from V and 1 base from J, with 7 bases in between. The germline V gene has CDR1 MGHRA and CDR2 YSYEKL. The CDR3 loop spans 14 amino acids. The DNA for the CDR3 is TGCGCCAGCAGCCAAGCGGCGATCCAAGAGACCCAGTACTTC. This gives the protein CASSQAAIQETQYF.

Here the CDR3 DNA reads TGTGCCAGCAGCTTGCAGGGGTCCTATGGCTACACCTTC. This codes for CASSLQGSYGYTF. The chain carries TRBV5-6 and TRBJ1-2; possibly TRBD1 for D (6 bases). The CDR3 spans 13 residues. CDR1 and CDR2 from the germline V gene are SGHDT and YYEEEE. The V end was cut by 1 base, the J end by 4 bases, with 8 bases between.

The chain carries TRBV6-5 and TRBJ2-1; possibly TRBD2 for D (5 bases). The V end lost 2 bases, the J end lost 6 bases, and 14 bases lay between the germline ends. Looked up from germline, CDR1 is MNHEY and CDR2 is SVGAGI. The CDR3 sequence is 15 residues long. The DNA of the CDR3 is TGTGCCAGCAGTTACGACGTACGGGGTCGCAATGAGCAGTTCTTC. The encoded protein is CASSYDVRGRNEQFF.

V and J are TRBV18 and TRBJ2-2; 7 bases are shared with TRBD1. CDR3 size: 15 residues. V shed 3 bases, J shed 1 base, and the junction held 2 bases outside the gene matches. Germline V gives CDR1 KGHSH, CDR2 LQKENI. The CDR3 loop reads CASSPYRGNTGELFF. The CDR3 DNA follows: TGTGCCAGCTCACCCTACAGGGGGAACACCGGGGAGCTGTTTTTT.

This clone was observed a few times. This chain uses TRBV19 with TRBJ1-2; D remains ambiguous. The germline V and J ends were trimmed by 3 bases and 4 bases, with 9 bases remaining between them. Germline lookup yields CDR1 LNHDA and CDR2 SQIVND (reference sequence). CDR3 size: 13 residues. The CDR3 region has the DNA TGTGCCAGTAGTATTGAGACAACCTATGGCTACACCTTC. Its translation: CASSIETTYGYTF.